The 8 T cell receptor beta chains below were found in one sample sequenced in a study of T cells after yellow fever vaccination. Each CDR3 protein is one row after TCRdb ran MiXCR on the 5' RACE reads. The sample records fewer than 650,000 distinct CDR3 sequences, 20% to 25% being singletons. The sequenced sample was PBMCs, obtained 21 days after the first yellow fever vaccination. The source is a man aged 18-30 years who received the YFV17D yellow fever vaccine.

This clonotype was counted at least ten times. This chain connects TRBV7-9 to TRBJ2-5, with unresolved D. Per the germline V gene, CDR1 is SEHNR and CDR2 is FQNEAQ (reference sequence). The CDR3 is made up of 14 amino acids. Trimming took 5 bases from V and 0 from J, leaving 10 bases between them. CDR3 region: CASSPGLYQETQYF. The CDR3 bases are TGTGCCAGCAGCCCGGGCCTGTACCAAGAGACCCAGTACTTC.

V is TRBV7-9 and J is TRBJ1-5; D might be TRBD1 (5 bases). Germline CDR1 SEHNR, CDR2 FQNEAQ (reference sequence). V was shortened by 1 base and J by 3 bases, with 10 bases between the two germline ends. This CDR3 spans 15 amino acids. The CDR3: CASSLGDGNNQPQHF. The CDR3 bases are TGTGCCAGCAGCTTAGGGGACGGAAACAATCAGCCCCAGCATTTT.

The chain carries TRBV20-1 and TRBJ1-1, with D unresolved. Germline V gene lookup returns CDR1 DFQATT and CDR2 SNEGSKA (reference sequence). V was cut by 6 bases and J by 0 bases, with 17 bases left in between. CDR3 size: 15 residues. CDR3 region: CSARRPGSMNTEAFF. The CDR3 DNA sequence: TGCAGTGCGAGACGTCCGGGGAGCATGAACACTGAAGCTTTCTTT.

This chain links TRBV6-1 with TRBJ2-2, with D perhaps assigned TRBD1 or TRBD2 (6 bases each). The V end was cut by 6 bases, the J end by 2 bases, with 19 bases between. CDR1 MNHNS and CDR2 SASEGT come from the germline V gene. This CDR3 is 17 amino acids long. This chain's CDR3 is CASSRPRGGGNTGELFF. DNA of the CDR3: TGTGCCAGCAGCAGGCCCCGAGGAGGGGGTAACACCGGGGAGCTGTTTTTT.

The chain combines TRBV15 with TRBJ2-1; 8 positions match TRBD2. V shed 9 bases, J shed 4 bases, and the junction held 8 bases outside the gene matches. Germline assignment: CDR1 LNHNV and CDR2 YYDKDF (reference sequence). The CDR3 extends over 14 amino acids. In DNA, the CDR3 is TGTGCCACGTATCCGGGGGGGATATACAATGAGCAGTTCTTC. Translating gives CATYPGGIYNEQFF.

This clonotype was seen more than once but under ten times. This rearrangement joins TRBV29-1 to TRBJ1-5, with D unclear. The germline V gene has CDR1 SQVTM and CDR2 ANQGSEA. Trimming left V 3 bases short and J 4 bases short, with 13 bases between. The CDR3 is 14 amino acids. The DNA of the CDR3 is TGCAGCGTTGACCGCCACCCGCGGAATCAGCCCCAGCATTTT. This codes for CSVDRHPRNQPQHF.

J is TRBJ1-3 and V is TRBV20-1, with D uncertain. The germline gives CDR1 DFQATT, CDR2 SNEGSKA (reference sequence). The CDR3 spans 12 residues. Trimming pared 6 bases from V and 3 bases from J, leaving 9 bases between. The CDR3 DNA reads TGCAGTGCCCCGAGGGATGGAAACACCATATATTTT. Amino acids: CSAPRDGNTIYF.

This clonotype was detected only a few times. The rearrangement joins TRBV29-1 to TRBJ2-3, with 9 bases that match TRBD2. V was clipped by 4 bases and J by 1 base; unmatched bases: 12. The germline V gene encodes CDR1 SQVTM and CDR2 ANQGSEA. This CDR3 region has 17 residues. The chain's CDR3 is CSVVTAGGRQRTDTQYF. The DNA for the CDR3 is TGCAGCGTTGTCACAGCGGGGGGCCGGCAACGCACAGATACGCAGTATTTT.